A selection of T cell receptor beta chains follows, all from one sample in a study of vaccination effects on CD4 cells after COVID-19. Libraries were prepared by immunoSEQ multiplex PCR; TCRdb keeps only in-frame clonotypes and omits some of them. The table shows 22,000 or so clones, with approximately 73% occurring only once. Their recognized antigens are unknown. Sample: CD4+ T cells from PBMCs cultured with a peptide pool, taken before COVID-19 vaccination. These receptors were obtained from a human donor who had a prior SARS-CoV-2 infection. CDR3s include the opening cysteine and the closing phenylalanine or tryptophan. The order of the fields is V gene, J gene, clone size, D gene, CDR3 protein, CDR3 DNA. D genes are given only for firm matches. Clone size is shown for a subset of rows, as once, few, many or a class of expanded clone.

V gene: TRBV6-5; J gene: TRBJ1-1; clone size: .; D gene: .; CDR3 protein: CASSSPKGAFF; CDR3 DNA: TGTGCCAGCAGTTCTCCGAAAGGAGCTTTCTTT
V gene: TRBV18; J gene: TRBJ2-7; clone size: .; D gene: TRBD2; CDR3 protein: CASSPGLVRSSYEQYF; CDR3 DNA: TGTGCCAGCTCACCAGGACTAGTGAGGAGCTCCTACGAGCAGTACTTC
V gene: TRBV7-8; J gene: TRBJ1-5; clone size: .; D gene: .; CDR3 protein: CASSLGPRGGNQPQHF; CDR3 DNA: TGTGCCAGCAGCTTAGGCCCCAGAGGCGGCAATCAGCCCCAGCATTTT
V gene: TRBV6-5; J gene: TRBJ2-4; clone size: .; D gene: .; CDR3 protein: CASSPLFGGADIQYF; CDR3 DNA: TGTGCCAGCAGCCCCCTTTTTGGGGGGGCAGACATTCAGTACTTC
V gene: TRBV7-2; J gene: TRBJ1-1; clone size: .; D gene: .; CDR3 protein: CASSLIRSGTEAFF; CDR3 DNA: TGTGCCAGCAGCTTAATTCGGTCAGGCACTGAAGCTTTCTTT
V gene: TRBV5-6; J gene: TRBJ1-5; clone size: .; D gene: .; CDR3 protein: CASSLTEQPQHF; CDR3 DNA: TGTGCCAGCAGCTTGACCGAACAGCCCCAGCATTTT
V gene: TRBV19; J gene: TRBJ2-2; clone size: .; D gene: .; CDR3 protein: CASSNWGTGELFF; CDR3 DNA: TGTGCCAGTAGTAATTGGGGAACCGGGGAGCTGTTTTTT
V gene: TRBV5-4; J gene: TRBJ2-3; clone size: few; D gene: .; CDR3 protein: CASSYRESTDTQYF; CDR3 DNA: TGTGCCAGCAGCTATCGGGAGTCGACAGATACGCAGTATTTT
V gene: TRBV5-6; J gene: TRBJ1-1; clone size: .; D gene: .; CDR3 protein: CASSFPTGSTEAFF; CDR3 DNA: TGTGCCAGCAGCTTCCCTACAGGGAGCACTGAAGCTTTCTTT
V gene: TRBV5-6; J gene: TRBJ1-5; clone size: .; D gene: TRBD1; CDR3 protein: CASSFRDRGQPQHF; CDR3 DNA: TGTGCCAGCAGCTTCCGGGACAGGGGGCAGCCCCAGCATTTT
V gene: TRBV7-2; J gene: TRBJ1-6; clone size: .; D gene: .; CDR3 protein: CASRPGLYNSPLHF; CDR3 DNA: TGTGCCAGCAGACCGGGACTGTATAATTCACCCCTCCACTTT
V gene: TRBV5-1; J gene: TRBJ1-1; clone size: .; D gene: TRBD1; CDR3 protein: CASSSTGGVGTEAFF; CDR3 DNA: TGCGCCAGCAGCTCCACAGGGGGCGTTGGGACTGAAGCTTTCTTT
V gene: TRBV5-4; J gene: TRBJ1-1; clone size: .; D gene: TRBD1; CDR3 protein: CASSSKTGLYTEAFF; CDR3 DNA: TGTGCCAGCAGCTCAAAGACAGGGCTTTACACTGAAGCTTTCTTT
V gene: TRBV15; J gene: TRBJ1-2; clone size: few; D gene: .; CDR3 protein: CATSRDMGGYTF; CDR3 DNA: TGTGCCACCAGCAGGGACATGGGGGGCTACACCTTC
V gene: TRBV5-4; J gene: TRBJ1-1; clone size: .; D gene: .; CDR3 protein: CASSLGLENTEAFF; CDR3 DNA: TGTGCCAGCAGCTTGGGACTGGAGAACACTGAAGCTTTCTTT
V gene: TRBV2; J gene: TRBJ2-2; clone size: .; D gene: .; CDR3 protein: CASSDGGSEAGELFF; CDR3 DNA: TGTGCCAGCAGTGACGGAGGGTCGGAGGCCGGGGAGCTGTTTTTT
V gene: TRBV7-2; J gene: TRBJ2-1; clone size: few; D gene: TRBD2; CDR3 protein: CASSFDRLAEEQFF; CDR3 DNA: TGTGCCAGCAGCTTCGATCGACTAGCAGAGGAGCAGTTCTTC
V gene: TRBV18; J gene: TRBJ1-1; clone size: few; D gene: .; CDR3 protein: CASSPGGDTEAFF; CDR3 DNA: TGTGCCAGCTCACCAGGGGGGGACACTGAAGCTTTCTTT
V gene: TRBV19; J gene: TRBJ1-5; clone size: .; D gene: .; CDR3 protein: CASSIEPRTVGWNQPQHF; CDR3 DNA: TGTGCCAGTAGTATAGAACCCCGGACAGTGGGATGGAATCAGCCCCAGCATTTT
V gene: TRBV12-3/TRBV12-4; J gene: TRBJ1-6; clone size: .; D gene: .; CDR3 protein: CASSLEQASPLHF; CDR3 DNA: TGTGCCAGCAGTTTAGAACAGGCATCACCCCTCCACTTT
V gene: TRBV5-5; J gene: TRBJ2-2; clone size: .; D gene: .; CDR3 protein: CASSFGRTNTGELFF; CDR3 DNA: TGTGCCAGCAGCTTTGGACGAACGAACACCGGGGAGCTGTTTTTT
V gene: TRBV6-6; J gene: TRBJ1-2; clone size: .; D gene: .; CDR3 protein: CASSQFDYTF; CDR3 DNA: TGTGCCAGCAGCCAGTTCGACTACACCTTC
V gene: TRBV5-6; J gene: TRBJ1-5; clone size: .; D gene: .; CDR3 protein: CASSLGGHQPQHF; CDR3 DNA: TGTGCCAGCAGCTTGGGAGGGCATCAGCCCCAGCATTTT
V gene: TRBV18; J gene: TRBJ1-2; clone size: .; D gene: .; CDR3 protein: CASSPRVDGYTF; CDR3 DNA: TGTGCCAGCTCACCACGGGTTGATGGCTACACCTTC
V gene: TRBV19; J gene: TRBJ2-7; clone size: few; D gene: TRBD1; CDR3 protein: CATAPGQGSYEQYF; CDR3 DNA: TGTGCCACCGCCCCGGGACAGGGTTCCTACGAGCAGTACTTC
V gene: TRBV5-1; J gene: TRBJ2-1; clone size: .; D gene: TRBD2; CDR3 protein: CASSLELAGSYNEQFF; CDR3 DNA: TGCGCCAGCAGCTTGGAACTAGCGGGCTCCTACAATGAGCAGTTCTTC
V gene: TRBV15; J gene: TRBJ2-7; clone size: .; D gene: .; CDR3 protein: CATSRERGNYEQYF; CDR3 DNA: TGTGCCACCAGCAGGGAAAGGGGGAACTACGAGCAGTACTTC
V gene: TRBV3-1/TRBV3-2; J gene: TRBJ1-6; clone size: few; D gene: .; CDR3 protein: CASSLARLSLHF; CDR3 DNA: TGTGCCAGCAGCCTAGCCCGACTGTCCCTCCACTTT
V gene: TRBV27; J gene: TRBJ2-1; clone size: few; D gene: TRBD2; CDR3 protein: CASRTHQTSGGEQFF; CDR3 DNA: TGTGCCAGCAGAACACATCAGACTAGCGGGGGGGAGCAGTTCTTC
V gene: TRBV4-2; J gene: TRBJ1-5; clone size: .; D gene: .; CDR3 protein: CASSQVFGSNQPQHF; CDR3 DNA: TGTGCCAGCAGCCAAGTGTTCGGTAGCAATCAGCCCCAGCATTTT
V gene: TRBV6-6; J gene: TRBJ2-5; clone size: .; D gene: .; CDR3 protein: CASSLGHGAGQETQYF; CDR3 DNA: TGTGCCAGCAGTTTGGGACATGGGGCAGGACAAGAGACCCAGTACTTC
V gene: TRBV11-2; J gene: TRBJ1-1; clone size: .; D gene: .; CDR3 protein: CASSLLPPDRDKAFF; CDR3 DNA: TGTGCCAGCAGCTTATTGCCTCCCGATCGGGACAAAGCTTTCTTT
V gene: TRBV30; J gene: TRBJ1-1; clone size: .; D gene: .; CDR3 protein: CAWSVRGGHTNTEAFF; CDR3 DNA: TGTGCCTGGAGTGTACGCGGGGGACATACGAACACTGAAGCTTTCTTT
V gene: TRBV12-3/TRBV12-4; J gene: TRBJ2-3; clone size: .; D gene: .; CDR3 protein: CASSPHRSSNLYF; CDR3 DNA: TGTGCCAGCAGTCCCCATCGGAGTAGCAACTTGTATTTT
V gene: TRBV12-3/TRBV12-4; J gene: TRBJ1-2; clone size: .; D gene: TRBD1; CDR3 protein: CASSSTGSGGYTF; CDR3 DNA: TGTGCCAGCAGTTCGACAGGGTCGGGCGGCTACACCTTC
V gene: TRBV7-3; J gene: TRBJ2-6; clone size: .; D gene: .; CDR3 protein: CASSLFVSGANVLTF; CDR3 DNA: TGTGCCAGCAGCTTATTTGTATCTGGGGCCAACGTCCTGACTTTC
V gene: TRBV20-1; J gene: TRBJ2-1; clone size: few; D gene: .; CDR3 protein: CSAEYRHEQFF; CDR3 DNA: TGCAGTGCTGAGTATCGGCATGAGCAGTTCTTC
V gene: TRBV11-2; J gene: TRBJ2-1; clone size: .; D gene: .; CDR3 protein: CASSLRGDPYNEQFF; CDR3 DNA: TGTGCCAGCAGCTTAAGAGGGGACCCCTACAATGAGCAGTTCTTC
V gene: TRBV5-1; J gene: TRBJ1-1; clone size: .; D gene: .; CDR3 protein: CASSLAAAAEAFF; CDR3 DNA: TGCGCCAGCAGCTTGGCGGCGGCGGCTGAAGCTTTCTTT
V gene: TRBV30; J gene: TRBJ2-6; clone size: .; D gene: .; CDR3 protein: CAWSRGFGANVLTF; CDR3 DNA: TGTGCCTGGAGTCGTGGGTTTGGGGCCAACGTCCTGACTTTC
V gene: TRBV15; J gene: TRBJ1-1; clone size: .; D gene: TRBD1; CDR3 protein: CATSIEGDRGNTEAFF; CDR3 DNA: TGTGCCACCAGCATAGAAGGGGACAGGGGGAACACTGAAGCTTTCTTT
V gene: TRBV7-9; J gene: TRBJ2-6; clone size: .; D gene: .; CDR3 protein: CASSFGANVLTF; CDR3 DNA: TGTGCCAGCAGCTTTGGGGCCAACGTCCTGACTTTC
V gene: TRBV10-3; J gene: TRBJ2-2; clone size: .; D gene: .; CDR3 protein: CAISDPQGQNTGELFF; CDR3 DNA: TGTGCCATCAGTGACCCCCAGGGACAGAACACCGGGGAGCTGTTTTTT